This T cell receptor (beta chain) was recorded in a study of identical twins. Study results and limitations: With abundant cord blood beta clonotypes, insertions were fewer; memory repertoires showed no such pattern.

TCRdb redid the calling of the 5' RACE reads with MiXCR, one entry per CDR3 protein. Here the sample spans some 690,000 distinct CDR3 sequences, about 20% being singletons. A remark on this clonotype: Its cognate antigen is unknown.

From germline, CDR1 is LGHNA and CDR2 YSLEER. With 0 bases clipped from V and 8 bases from J, the junction kept 13 bases outside the gene matches. The CDR3 extends over 18 amino acids. These data were likewise used in another study, on T cells expressing NK-cell markers. This second study notes: According to the study, TCR beta repertoires originated from sorted CD3+CD56+NKG2C+, CD3+CD56+NKG2C- and CD3+CD56-NKG2C+ T cells. The eight sequenced donors comprised seven who were HCMV-seropositive and one who was seronegative.

The sequence was obtained from a woman between 18 and 30 years old in good health. The chain is built from TRBV4-3 and TRBJ2-3; 11 positions match TRBD2. Sequenced input: PBMCs. CDR3 loop: CASSQDLSTSGKYATQYF. CDR3 sequence (DNA): TGCGCCAGCAGCCAAGATCTGTCGACTAGCGGGAAATATGCTACGCAGTATTTT.